The clone carrying this TCR beta chain has at least ten counts. The antigen is undetermined. The data originate from a study of tumor-infiltrating lymphocytes in glioblastoma multiforme. Broader study findings: T cells were not sorted into functional subsets.

TCRB libraries came from RNA via three nested multiplex PCR rounds. TCRdb ran MiXCR on the multiplex PCR reads and lists one entry per CDR3 protein. The table has 15,000 or so distinct CDR3 sequences, around 72% seen once; the top ten hold around two fifths. Trimming cost V 4 bases and J 0 bases, with 14 bases left between them. Germline CDR1 reads SEHNR; CDR2 reads FQNEAQ (reference sequence). The length of the CDR3 is 16 residues. This sequence was found in a male donor with glioblastoma. V is TRBV7-9 and J is TRBJ2-3, with a tentative D call TRBD1 (7 bases). Sequenced input: brain tumor tissue. CDR3: CASSSTQGGSTDTQYF. CDR3 coding DNA: TGTGCCAGCAGCTCCACCCAGGGGGGTAGCACAGATACGCAGTATTTT.